Here is one T cell receptor (beta chain) with its context. Its antigen is not known. The junction departs from the called germline gene at one end, perhaps through a read error. Libraries were prepared by immunoSEQ multiplex PCR; TCRdb keeps only in-frame clonotypes and omits some of them. This sample has about 85,000 clones, with roughly 80% found just once. This sample was included in a study of graft-versus-host responses after intestinal transplantation. Across the study: Anti-thymocyte globulin induction was given to all recipients, followed by tacrolimus and steroids for around three years.

General study findings and limits: GvH clones turned up in recipient marrow; some had shown up first in ileum or blood. Allografts carried high graft-versus-host to host-versus-graft clonal ratios in patients having graft-donor T cell macrochimerism. Early post-transplant HvG declines were associated with peak circulating GvH clone levels.

The receptor's source is a human donor who received an intestinal transplant. Source: unstimulated CD4+ T cells sorted from spleen or lymph node cells, taken before intestinal transplant.

CDR3 bases: TGCGCCAGCAGCTTGGGCTGGAGCGGGAGGGCCTATAATGAGCAGTTCTTC. Its protein product is CASSLGWSGRAYNEQFF. The V and J genes are TRBV5-1 and TRBJ2-1; 10 bases align to TRBD2. The CDR3 is made up of 17 amino acids. Germline V gene lookup returns CDR1 SGHRS and CDR2 YFSETQ.